This is a list of T cell receptor beta chains from one sample in a study of blood T cell repertoires in COVID-19. Profiling relied on immunoSEQ multiplex PCR, and the TCRdb table lists in-frame clones only, not all of them. The table includes about 260,000 clones, 88% detected once. The sequencing sample was made of peripheral blood. These receptors were obtained from a man aged 60-69 years who had recovered from COVID-19. Each CDR3 is given with its conserved first and last residue. A D gene is named only where the DNA matches it firmly. Clone size is given for some rows only: seen once, a few or many times, or a class if the clone is expanded.

V	size	J	D	CDR3	DNA
TRBV9	NA	TRBJ1-2	NA	CASSGTVLSGYTF	TGTGCCAGCAGCGGGACAGTATTAAGTGGCTACACCTTC
TRBV12-3/TRBV12-4	NA	TRBJ1-1	TRBD1	CASIRTGVTEAFF	TGTGCCAGCATCAGGACAGGGGTCACTGAAGCTTTCTTT
TRBV11-3	NA	TRBJ2-7	NA	CASSRTGSSYEQYF	TGTGCCAGCAGCCGTACCGGGTCCTCCTACGAGCAGTACTTC
TRBV3-1/TRBV3-2	NA	TRBJ2-5	TRBD2	CASSQGTSGGGAQYF	TGTGCCAGCAGCCAAGGGACTAGCGGGGGTGGCGCCCAGTACTTC
TRBV5-1	NA	TRBJ1-2	TRBD1	CASSQGTGGYYGYTF	TGCGCCAGCAGCCAAGGGACAGGGGGATACTATGGCTACACCTTC
TRBV6-6	once	TRBJ2-1	TRBD1	CASSFSIQGANEQFF	TGTGCCAGCAGTTTCTCTATCCAGGGGGCGAATGAGCAGTTCTTC
TRBV3-1/TRBV3-2	NA	TRBJ1-2	TRBD1	CASSQRGTGGRDYGYTF	TGTGCCAGCAGCCAAAGGGGGACAGGGGGGCGTGACTATGGCTACACCTTC
TRBV7-2	NA	TRBJ2-5	NA	CASSLGRMSETQYF	TGTGCCAGCAGCTTAGGCAGGATGAGTGAGACCCAGTACTTC
TRBV19	NA	TRBJ1-2	NA	CASSIGGTTNYGYTF	TGTGCCAGTAGTATCGGTGGGACAACTAACTATGGCTACACCTTC
TRBV9	NA	TRBJ1-4	TRBD1	CASSVGAGGQSNEKLFF	TGTGCCAGCAGCGTAGGGGCAGGGGGCCAGTCTAATGAAAAACTGTTTTTT
TRBV4-2	NA	TRBJ2-5	TRBD2	CASSQGLAGGPEETQYF	TGTGCCAGCAGCCAAGGACTAGCGGGGGGGCCTGAAGAGACCCAGTACTTC
TRBV7-2	NA	TRBJ2-2	NA	CASSRHRVGDTGELFF	TGTGCCAGCAGCCGTCACAGGGTGGGGGACACCGGGGAGCTGTTTTTT
TRBV4-2	NA	TRBJ2-7	TRBD1	CASSPPGQVYEQYF	TGTGCCAGCAGCCCCCCGGGACAGGTCTACGAGCAGTACTTC
TRBV6-5	NA	TRBJ1-2	NA	CASSYRGTGYTF	TGTGCCAGCAGTTACCGGGGTACTGGCTACACCTTC
TRBV29-1	NA	TRBJ2-1	NA	CSVDLVSSYNEQFF	TGCAGCGTTGACCTCGTTAGCTCCTACAATGAGCAGTTCTTC
TRBV15	once	TRBJ1-5	NA	CATSRDDRTGQPQHF	TGTGCCACCAGCAGAGACGACAGGACGGGTCAGCCCCAGCATTTT
TRBV5-3	few	TRBJ2-3	NA	CARSSASRLTDTQYF	TGTGCCAGAAGCTCGGCTAGTCGGCTGACAGATACGCAGTATTTT
TRBV6-4	once	TRBJ2-5	TRBD1	CASSRQGMQETQYF	TGTGCCAGCAGCAGACAGGGGATGCAAGAGACCCAGTACTTC
TRBV6-5	NA	TRBJ1-1	NA	CASSYLRGGNTEAFF	TGTGCCAGCAGTTACTTGCGGGGGGGAAACACTGAAGCTTTCTTT
TRBV2	NA	TRBJ2-3	NA	CASSPVGGADTQYF	TGTGCCAGCAGTCCCGTAGGGGGGGCAGATACGCAGTATTTT
TRBV5-1	once	TRBJ1-5	NA	CASSASGGNQPQHF	TGCGCCAGCAGCGCTTCCGGGGGCAATCAGCCCCAGCATTTT
TRBV6-1	NA	TRBJ2-1	NA	CASSESRQNSYNEQFF	TGTGCCAGCAGTGAATCCAGACAGAACTCCTACAATGAGCAGTTCTTC
TRBV9	NA	TRBJ1-2	NA	CASSGTRLNYGYTF	TGTGCCAGCAGCGGGACAAGACTTAACTATGGCTACACCTTC
TRBV6-5	NA	TRBJ1-1	TRBD1	CASNHRDSTEAFF	TGTGCCAGCAATCATCGGGACAGCACTGAAGCTTTCTTT
TRBV6-5	NA	TRBJ1-1	TRBD1	CASSYSRAGGNTEAFF	TGTGCCAGCAGTTACTCCAGGGCAGGGGGGAACACTGAAGCTTTCTTT
TRBV5-5	NA	TRBJ1-1	TRBD1	CASSSGQGMNTEAFF	TGTGCCAGCAGCTCGGGACAGGGAATGAACACTGAAGCTTTCTTT
TRBV3-1/TRBV3-2	NA	TRBJ2-4	TRBD1	CASTTTHRGAKNIQYF	TGTGCCAGCACCACCACCCACAGGGGTGCCAAAAACATTCAGTACTTC
TRBV30	NA	TRBJ1-2	NA	CAWSQPAGYGYTF	TGTGCCTGGAGTCAACCGGCGGGCTATGGCTACACCTTC
TRBV5-1	once	TRBJ1-2	NA	CASSSTLQGYTF	TGCGCCAGCAGCTCGACCCTACAGGGCTACACCTTC
TRBV20-1	NA	TRBJ1-6	TRBD1	CSASRTGGGSPLHF	TGCAGTGCTAGTAGGACAGGGGGGGGTTCACCCCTCCACTTT
TRBV9	NA	TRBJ2-2	TRBD1	CASSADRVRTGELFF	TGTGCCAGCAGCGCGGACAGGGTTCGCACCGGGGAGCTGTTTTTT
TRBV15	NA	TRBJ1-2	NA	CATSRRTDHYGYTF	TGTGCCACCAGCAGACGGACAGACCATTATGGCTACACCTTC
TRBV9	NA	TRBJ1-4	TRBD1	CASSLQGASLTQEKLFF	TGTGCCAGCAGCTTACAGGGGGCTAGCCTTACCCAAGAAAAACTGTTTTTT
TRBV7-6	once	TRBJ1-6	TRBD1	CASSPTQTGGESPLHF	TGTGCCAGCAGCCCAACCCAAACAGGGGGAGAATCACCCCTCCACTTT
TRBV29-1	NA	TRBJ1-2	TRBD1	CSVSGTGGAYGYTF	TGCAGCGTTTCCGGGACAGGGGGCGCCTATGGCTACACCTTC
TRBV6-2/TRBV6-3	NA	TRBJ1-3	NA	CASSYDSVSTIYF	TGTGCCAGCAGTTACGACAGCGTATCCACCATATATTTT
TRBV28	NA	TRBJ1-2	TRBD1	CASRSSGTGGGYTF	TGTGCCAGCAGAAGCTCCGGGACAGGGGGAGGCTACACCTTC
TRBV19	NA	TRBJ2-3	NA	CASSARLADTQYF	TGTGCCAGTAGTGCCCGACTAGCAGATACGCAGTATTTT
TRBV5-5	once	TRBJ2-1	TRBD1	CASSLVGTGSYNEQFF	TGTGCCAGCAGCTTGGTCGGGACAGGCTCCTACAATGAGCAGTTCTTC
TRBV4-2	NA	TRBJ2-6	TRBD1	CASSQVEQGVSGANVLTF	TGTGCCAGCAGCCAAGTGGAACAGGGGGTCTCTGGGGCCAACGTCCTGACTTTC
TRBV27	NA	TRBJ2-7	TRBD1	CASKSGRDRFYYEQYF	TGTGCCAGCAAGTCCGGAAGGGACAGATTCTACTACGAGCAGTACTTC
TRBV24-1	NA	TRBJ1-2	NA	CATSALGGDGYTF	TGTGCCACCAGTGCTTTGGGAGGGGATGGCTACACCTTC
TRBV27	once	TRBJ2-7	NA	CASSLGLLDYEQYF	TGTGCCAGCAGTTTGGGACTCTTAGACTACGAGCAGTACTTC
TRBV9	NA	TRBJ1-3	NA	CASSVGGGSGNTIYF	TGTGCCAGCAGCGTAGGAGGGGGTTCCGGAAACACCATATATTTT
TRBV3-1/TRBV3-2	NA	TRBJ2-1	NA	CASSQVARGYNEQFF	TGTGCCAGCAGCCAAGTCGCGCGCGGTTACAATGAGCAGTTCTTC
TRBV7-3	few	TRBJ2-1	NA	CASSLGHQYNEQFF	TGTGCCAGCAGCTTGGGACACCAGTACAATGAGCAGTTCTTC
TRBV19	NA	TRBJ1-1	NA	CASRPETVFVTEAFF	TGTGCCAGTAGGCCGGAGACAGTTTTTGTTACTGAAGCTTTCTTT
TRBV24-1	NA	TRBJ2-7	NA	CATTGTPNSYEQYF	TGTGCCACAACGGGAACGCCGAACTCCTACGAGCAGTACTTC
TRBV4-2	NA	TRBJ2-1	TRBD2	CASSQILAGRSSYNEQFF	TGTGCCAGCAGCCAAATTCTAGCGGGGAGGAGCTCCTACAATGAGCAGTTCTTC
TRBV6-6	NA	TRBJ2-2	NA	CASSHTRPGAVTGELFF	TGTGCCAGCAGTCACACTCGTCCAGGGGCGGTCACCGGGGAGCTGTTTTTT
TRBV7-7	NA	TRBJ2-5	TRBD2	CASSLSSGGIQYF	TGTGCTAGCAGCTTAAGTAGCGGGGGGATCCAGTACTTC
TRBV20-1	once	TRBJ2-7	TRBD1	CSAKDRVGEYF	TGCAGTGCGAAAGACAGGGTGGGAGAGTACTTC
TRBV5-1	NA	TRBJ2-3	TRBD2	CASSLERGGTDTQYF	TGCGCCAGCAGCTTGGAACGGGGGGGCACAGATACGCAGTATTTT
TRBV4-1	NA	TRBJ1-2	TRBD1	CASSQVGTAYGYTF	TGCGCCAGCAGCCAAGTTGGGACAGCGTATGGCTACACCTTC